This TCR beta chain was profiled in a study of T cell repertoires in cytomegalovirus infection. Across the whole study: CMV infection together with matching HLA type was indicated by public TCR beta signatures.

V lost 5 bases to trimming and J lost 3 bases; unmatched junction nucleotides: 5. The CDR3 has 15 residues. A note on this clonotype: Its target is unknown.

Via MiXCR, TCRdb re-called the reads, giving one row per CDR3 protein. The repertoire holds 100,000 to 150,000 distinct CDR3 sequences, with 24% as singletons. Study-level results: HLA-C-restricted CMV clonotypes gave the most frequent clonotype in two of eight donors.

This TCR was recovered from a human donor in good health (CMV status not recorded). Some clones in this sample may be carry-over from other donors' samples. The specimen sequenced was PBMCs, sequenced either directly or after in vitro stimulation (not recorded which). The chain links TRBV12-3 or TRBV12-4 to TRBJ2-3; TRBD2 agrees at 10 bases. The CDR3 reads CASSASGRGTDTQYF. For the CDR3, the DNA is TGTGCCAGCAGTGCTAGCGGGAGAGGAACAGATACGCAGTATTTT.